This TCR beta chain was identified in a study of blood T cell repertoires in COVID-19. Turning to the study itself: COVID-19 samples, acute and convalescent, were from the United States, Italy and Spain.

In the original analysis: It was from reference gene primer amplification that nucleated cell counts were estimated. Some clones are missing from TCRdb's copy, which holds only in-frame ones; the method was immunoSEQ multiplex PCR. That table furnishes V, J and clone size, whereas the DNA furnished D and trimming. The sample yields hundreds of thousands of clones, about 87% seen once. The V gene's germline CDR1 is MNHEY and CDR2 SVGAGI. The V gene lost 0 bases and the J gene lost 0 bases, with 9 bases spanning the gap. The CDR3 runs to 16 residues. Specimen: PBMCs or T cells enriched from blood (not recorded which). The clonotype originates from a man aged 40-55 years in a cohort exposed to, infected with or recovered from COVID-19 (not recorded which). The chain uses TRBV6-5 and TRBJ1-3; no clear D. CDR3 sequence: CASSYSVLSSGNTIYF. For the CDR3, the DNA is TGTGCCAGCAGTTACTCAGTTCTGAGCTCTGGAAACACCATATATTTT.